Following are 21 T cell receptor beta chains from one sample sequenced in a study of a mutant IDH1 vaccine in newly diagnosed glioma. Specified time point: week 35, safety follow-up. Alongside topical imiquimod, each dose of vaccine comprised 300 ug of mutant IDH1 20-mer peptide. Using immunoSEQ multiplex PCR, the repertoire was profiled, and TCRdb retains in-frame clones only, with some absent. Of tens of thousands of clones in the sample, 60% to 75% were seen once. For these TCRs, the target antigens are not known. Here the sequenced sample was PBMCs, taken from a glioma patient whose treatment included an IDH1 peptide vaccine. The receptors stem from a man aged 45-65 years with glioma.

Sample share makes this clone medium-sized. The chain has TRBV14 and TRBJ2-1; D may match TRBD1 or TRBD2 (6 bases each). The V gene lost 4 bases and the J gene lost 9 bases, with 10 bases spanning the gap. From germline, CDR1 is SGHDN and CDR2 FVKESK. This CDR3 region has 12 residues. CDR3 nucleotides: TGTGCCAGCAGCCCCGGAGGGGGTGAGCAGTTCTTC. This codes for CASSPGGGEQFF.

The chain employs TRBV29-1 and TRBJ2-1; TRBD1 or TRBD2 may be the D gene (5 bases each). Trimming pared 0 bases from V and 4 bases from J, leaving 19 bases between. The CDR3 contains 17 residues. Germline assignment: CDR1 SQVTM and CDR2 ANQGSEA. The DNA for the CDR3 is TGCAGCGTTGAAGATGTAAGAGGGGCGAGACAATACAATGAGCAGTTCTTC. It yields the protein CSVEDVRGARQYNEQFF.

This chain connects TRBV12-5 to TRBJ1-5, with a possible D match to TRBD1 (6 bases). Germline CDR1 LGHNT, CDR2 FRNRAP. The V gene lost 6 bases and the J gene lost 1 base, with 10 bases spanning the gap. This CDR3 spans 14 amino acids. The CDR3 loop is CASGAGVSNQPQHF. In nucleotides, the CDR3 is TGTGCTAGTGGGGCAGGGGTGAGCAATCAGCCCCAGCATTTT.

This sequence joins TRBV4-3 and TRBJ1-2; D not certain. In germline, CDR1 is LGHNA, CDR2 YSLEER. The CDR3 has 14 residues. V was trimmed by 1 base and J by 4 bases, leaving 10 bases between them. CDR3 residues: CASSQVGVFYGYTF. The CDR3 DNA reads TGCGCCAGCAGCCAAGTTGGGGTCTTCTATGGCTACACCTTC.

The genes are TRBV7-9 and TRBJ2-2; tentative D call: TRBD1 (5 bases). The CDR3 sequence is 14 residues long. CDR1 SEHNR and CDR2 FQNEAQ come from the germline V gene (reference sequence). V lost 5 bases to trimming and J lost 6 bases, with 13 bases between them. CDR3 residues: CASSPGHPAGELFF. The CDR3, as DNA: TGTGCCAGCAGCCCAGGACACCCTGCCGGGGAGCTGTTTTTT.

This clone was detected once. The chain links TRBV4-1 to TRBJ2-1; D is uncertain. Deletions cut 0 bases from V and 3 bases from J, with 9 bases between. This CDR3 has 15 amino acids. Germline V CDR1 and CDR2: MGHRA, YSYEKL. CDR3 sequence (DNA): TGCGCCAGCAGCCAAGATTACTCTAGCTACAATGAGCAGTTCTTC. It codes for CASSQDYSSYNEQFF.

The chain couples TRBV9 to TRBJ2-5; D is uncertain. The CDR3 covers 13 residues. Germline CDR1 and CDR2: SGDLS and YYNGEE. V was pared by 0 bases and J by 5 bases, with 8 bases between. In DNA form, the CDR3 reads TGTGCCAGCAGCGTAGGCCGGGTGGAGACCCAGTACTTC. Translating it yields CASSVGRVETQYF.

This chain connects TRBV30 to TRBJ1-4; TRBD1 might be the D (6 bases). Trimming removed 4 bases at V and 2 bases at J, with 8 bases between. The CDR3 length is 13 residues. CDR1 GTSNPN and CDR2 SVGIG come from the germline V gene (reference sequence). Here the CDR3 reads CAWKTGTNEKLFF. CDR3 nucleotides: TGTGCCTGGAAAACAGGGACTAATGAAAAACTGTTTTTT.

This clone has just a few counts. The CDR3 DNA reads TGTGCCATCAGTGAGTCCGTAGGGACGAACACTGAAGCTTTCTTT. As protein: CAISESVGTNTEAFF. The chain is built from TRBV10-3 and TRBJ1-1, with D maybe TRBD1 (5 bases). The ends were cut back, 0 bases at V and 1 base at J, with 9 bases in the middle. Germline values: CDR1 ENHRY, CDR2 SYGVKD. This CDR3 contains 15 residues.

This chain uses TRBV10-2 with TRBJ2-1; TRBD1 agrees at 7 bases. The CDR3 sequence is 12 residues long. V gave up 5 bases and J gave up 8 bases; unmatched junction bases: 3. Germline values: CDR1 WSHSY, CDR2 SAAADI. CDR3 sequence (DNA): TGCGCCAGCAGTAGTGACAGGGATGAGCAGTTCTTC. This encodes CASSSDRDEQFF.

The CDR3 reads CASSLRVGVGRRYEQYF. DNA for the CDR3: TGTGCCAGCAGCTTAAGGGTCGGGGTAGGCCGCCGCTACGAGCAGTACTTC. The V call is TRBV7-3, the J call TRBJ2-7; maybe TRBD2 (5 bases). CDR3 length: 17 residues. With 1 base removed from V and 3 bases from J, the gap between germline ends came to 19 bases. Germline V gives CDR1 SGHTA, CDR2 FQGTGA.

The gene calls are TRBV18 and TRBJ2-1, with TRBD1 identical over 8 bases. Germline values: CDR1 KGHSH, CDR2 LQKENI. J gave up 9 bases and V 2 bases, and 12 bases lay outside the gene matches. CDR3 length: 16 amino acids. Here the CDR3 DNA reads TGTGCCAGCTCACCAACGCGACAGGGGATGGTAGGTGAGCAGTTCTTC. It specifies CASSPTRQGMVGEQFF.

The chain couples TRBV7-2 to TRBJ1-1; unclear D gene. Germline assignment: CDR1 SGHTA and CDR2 FQGNSA. This CDR3 is 13 amino acids long. Trimming shortened V by 2 bases and J by 1 base, and 5 bases separated the two germline ends. CDR3 nucleotides: TGTGCCAGCAGCTTAAACCAGAACACTGAAGCTTTCTTT. This encodes CASSLNQNTEAFF.

This clone was seen a single time. The chain has TRBV6-5 and TRBJ2-5; D gene unclear. The CDR3 covers 15 residues. Trimming shortened V by 0 bases and J by 4 bases, and 12 bases separated the two germline ends. Looked up from germline, CDR1 is MNHEY and CDR2 is SVGAGI. CDR3 sequence (DNA): TGTGCCAGCAGTTACTCGTCAAGCACCCTAGAGACCCAGTACTTC. Encoded protein: CASSYSSSTLETQYF.

The chain joins TRBV6-5 to TRBJ2-3, with 13 bases that match TRBD2. Germline V lookup: CDR1 MNHEY, CDR2 SVGAGI. The CDR3 is 15 residues long. Unmatched junction bases numbered 4, after V lost 8 bases and J lost 2 bases. CDR3 region: CASSGLAGTTDTQYF. The DNA of the CDR3 is TGTGCCAGCTCGGGACTAGCGGGGACCACAGATACGCAGTATTTT.

The chain couples TRBV25-1 to TRBJ1-2; weak D call: TRBD1 (5 bases). The CDR3 is 13 residues long. V gave up 2 bases and J gave up 5 bases, with 9 bases separating them. Germline V gives CDR1 MGHDK, CDR2 SYGVNS. The CDR3 DNA sequence: TGTGCCAGCAGTGAAGGGGGGGGGTATGGCTACACCTTC. Residues: CASSEGGGYGYTF.

The rearrangement links TRBV28 to TRBJ2-7; either TRBD1 or TRBD2 may supply D (6 bases each). Germline V gives CDR1 MDHEN, CDR2 SYDVKM. V lost 9 bases and J lost 3, with 15 bases in between. The CDR3 covers 13 residues. The CDR3 spells CASIRAGHYEQYF. CDR3 DNA: TGTGCCAGTATTAGGGCGGGACACTACGAGCAGTACTTC.

The chain has TRBV5-1 and TRBJ2-5, with D perhaps assigned TRBD1 or TRBD2 (6 bases each). The V gene lost 3 bases and the J gene lost 1 base, with 7 bases spanning the gap. Per the germline V gene, CDR1 is SGHRS and CDR2 is YFSETQ. The CDR3 has 13 residues. The CDR3 is CASSWGAQETQYF. CDR3 coding DNA: TGCGCCAGCAGCTGGGGGGCCCAAGAGACCCAGTACTTC.

The V gene is TRBV20-1, the J gene TRBJ1-2; no clear D. V lost 7 bases and J lost 8, with 14 bases in between. Germline CDR1 DFQATT, CDR2 SNEGSKA (reference sequence). This CDR3 is 11 amino acids long. In nucleotides, the CDR3 is TGCAGTGTCCCCCCCCGCCTAGGCTACACCTTC. It encodes CSVPPRLGYTF.

This clone showed up just a few times. The chain couples TRBV9 to TRBJ2-1; no definite D call. Per the germline V gene, CDR1 is SGDLS and CDR2 is YYNGEE. The CDR3 is made up of 15 amino acids. Trimming took off 0 bases at V and 8 bases at J, with 15 bases between the two ends. The CDR3 spells CASSVGALAVDEQFF. CDR3 nucleotides: TGTGCCAGCAGCGTAGGAGCCCTCGCGGTCGATGAGCAGTTCTTC.

The chain uses TRBV9 and TRBJ2-3, with D uncertain. The V end lost 0 bases, the J end lost 3 bases, and 8 bases lay between the germline ends. The length of the CDR3 is 14 residues. The germline V gene encodes CDR1 SGDLS and CDR2 YYNGEE. CDR3 DNA sequence: TGTGCCAGCAGCGTAGCTACTCTAACAGATACGCAGTATTTT. It is translated as CASSVATLTDTQYF.